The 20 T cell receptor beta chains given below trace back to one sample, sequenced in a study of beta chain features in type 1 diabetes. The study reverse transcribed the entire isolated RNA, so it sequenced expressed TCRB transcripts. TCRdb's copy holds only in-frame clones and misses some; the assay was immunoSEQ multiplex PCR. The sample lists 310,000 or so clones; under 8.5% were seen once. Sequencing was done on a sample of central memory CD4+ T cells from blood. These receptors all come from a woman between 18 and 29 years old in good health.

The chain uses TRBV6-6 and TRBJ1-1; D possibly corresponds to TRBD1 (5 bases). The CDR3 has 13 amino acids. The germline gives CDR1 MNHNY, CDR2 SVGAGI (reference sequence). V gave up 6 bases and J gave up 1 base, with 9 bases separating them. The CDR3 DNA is TGTGCCAGCAGCCACGGGGGGAACACTGAAGCTTTCTTT. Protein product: CASSHGGNTEAFF.

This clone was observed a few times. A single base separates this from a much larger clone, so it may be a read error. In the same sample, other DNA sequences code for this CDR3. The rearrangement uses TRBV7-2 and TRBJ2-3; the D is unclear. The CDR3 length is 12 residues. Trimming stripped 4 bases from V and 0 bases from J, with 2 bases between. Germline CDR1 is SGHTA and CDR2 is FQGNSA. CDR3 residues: CASSYSTDTQYF. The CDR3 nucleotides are TGTGCCAGCAGCTACAGCACAGATACGCAGTATTTT.

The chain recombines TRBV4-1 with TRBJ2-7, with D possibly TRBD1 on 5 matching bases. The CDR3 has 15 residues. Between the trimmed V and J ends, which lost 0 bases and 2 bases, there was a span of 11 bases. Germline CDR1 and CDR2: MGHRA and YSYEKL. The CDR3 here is CASSQEKDNPYEQYF. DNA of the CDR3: TGCGCCAGCAGCCAAGAGAAGGACAACCCCTACGAGCAGTACTTC.

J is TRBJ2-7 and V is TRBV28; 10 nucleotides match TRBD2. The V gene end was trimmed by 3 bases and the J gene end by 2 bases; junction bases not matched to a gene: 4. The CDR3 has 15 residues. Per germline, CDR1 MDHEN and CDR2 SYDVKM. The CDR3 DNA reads TGTGCCAGCAGTTTTTCAAGCGGGAGGGCCTACGAGCAGTACTTC. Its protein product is CASSFSSGRAYEQYF.

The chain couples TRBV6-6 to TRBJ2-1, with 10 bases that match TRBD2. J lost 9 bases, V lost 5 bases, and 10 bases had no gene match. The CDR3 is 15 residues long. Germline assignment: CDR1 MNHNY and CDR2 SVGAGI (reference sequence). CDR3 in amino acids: CASSPSGRAWGEQFF. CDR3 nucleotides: TGTGCCAGCAGTCCGAGCGGGAGGGCCTGGGGTGAGCAGTTCTTC.

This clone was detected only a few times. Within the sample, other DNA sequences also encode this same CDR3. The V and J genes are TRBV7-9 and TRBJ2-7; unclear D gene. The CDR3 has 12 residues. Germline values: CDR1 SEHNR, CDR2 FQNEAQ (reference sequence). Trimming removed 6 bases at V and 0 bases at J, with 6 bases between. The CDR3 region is CASRRDSYEQYF. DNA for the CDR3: TGTGCCAGCAGAAGGGACTCCTACGAGCAGTACTTC.

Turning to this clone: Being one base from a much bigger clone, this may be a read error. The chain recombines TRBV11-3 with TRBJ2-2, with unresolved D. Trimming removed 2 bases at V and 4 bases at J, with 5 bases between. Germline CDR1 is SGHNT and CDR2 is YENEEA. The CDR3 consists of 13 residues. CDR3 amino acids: CASSLSPTGELFF. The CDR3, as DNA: TGTGCCAGCAGCTTATCCCCCACCGGGGAGCTGTTTTTT.

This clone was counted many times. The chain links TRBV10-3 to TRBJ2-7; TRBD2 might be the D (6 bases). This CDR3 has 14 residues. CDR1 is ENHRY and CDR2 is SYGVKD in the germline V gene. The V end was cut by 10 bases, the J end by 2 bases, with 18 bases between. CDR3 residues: CATRTGEEAYEQYF. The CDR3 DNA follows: TGTGCCACCAGGACGGGAGAGGAGGCCTACGAGCAGTACTTC.

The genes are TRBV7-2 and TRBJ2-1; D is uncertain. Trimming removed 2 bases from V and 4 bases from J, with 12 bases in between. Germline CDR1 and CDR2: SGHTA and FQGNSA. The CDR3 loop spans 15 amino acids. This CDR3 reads CASSLLPLIYNEQFF. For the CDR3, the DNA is TGTGCCAGCAGCTTACTTCCCCTGATTTACAATGAGCAGTTCTTC.

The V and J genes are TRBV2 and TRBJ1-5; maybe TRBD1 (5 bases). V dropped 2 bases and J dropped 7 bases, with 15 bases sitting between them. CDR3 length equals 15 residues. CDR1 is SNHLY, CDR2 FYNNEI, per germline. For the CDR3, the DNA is TGTGCCAGCAGTGAAATTTCCATCGGGGGACAGCCCCAGCATTTT. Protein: CASSEISIGGQPQHF.

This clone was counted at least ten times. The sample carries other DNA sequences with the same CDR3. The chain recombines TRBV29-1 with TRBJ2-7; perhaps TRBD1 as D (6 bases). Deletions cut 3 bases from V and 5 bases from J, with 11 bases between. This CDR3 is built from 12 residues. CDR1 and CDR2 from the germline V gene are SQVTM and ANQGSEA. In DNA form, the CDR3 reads TGCAGCGTTGAGGGACAAGGAGACGAGCAGTACTTC. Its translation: CSVEGQGDEQYF.

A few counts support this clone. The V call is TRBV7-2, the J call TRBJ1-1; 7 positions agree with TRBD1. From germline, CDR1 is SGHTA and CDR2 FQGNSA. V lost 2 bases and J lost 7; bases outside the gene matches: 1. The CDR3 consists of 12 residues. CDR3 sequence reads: CASSLTGVEAFF. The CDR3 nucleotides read TGTGCCAGCAGCTTAACAGGGGTTGAAGCTTTCTTT.

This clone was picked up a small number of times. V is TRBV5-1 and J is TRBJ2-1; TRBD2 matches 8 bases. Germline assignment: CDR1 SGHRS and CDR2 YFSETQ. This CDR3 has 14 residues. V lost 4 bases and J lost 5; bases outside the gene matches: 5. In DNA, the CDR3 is TGCGCCAGCAGCCCGGGACTAGAGAACAATGAGCAGTTCTTC. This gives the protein CASSPGLENNEQFF.

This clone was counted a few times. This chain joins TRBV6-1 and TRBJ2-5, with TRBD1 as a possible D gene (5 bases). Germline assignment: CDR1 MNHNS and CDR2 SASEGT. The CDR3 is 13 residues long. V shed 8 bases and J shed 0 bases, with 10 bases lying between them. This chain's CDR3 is CASLVDNQETQYF. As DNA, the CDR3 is TGTGCCAGCTTAGTGGACAACCAAGAGACCCAGTACTTC.

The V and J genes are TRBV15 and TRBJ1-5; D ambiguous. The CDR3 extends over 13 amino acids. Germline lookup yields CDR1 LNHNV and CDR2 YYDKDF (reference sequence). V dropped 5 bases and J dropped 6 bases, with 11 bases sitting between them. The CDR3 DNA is TGTGCCACCAGCGCCACACGGGGTCAGCCCCAGCATTTT. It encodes CATSATRGQPQHF.

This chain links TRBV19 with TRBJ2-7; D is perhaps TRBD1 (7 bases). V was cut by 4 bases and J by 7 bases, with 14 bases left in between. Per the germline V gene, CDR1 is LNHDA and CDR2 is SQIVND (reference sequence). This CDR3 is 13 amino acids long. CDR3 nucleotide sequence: TGTGCCAGTAGTACGTTGCAGGGGGGAGAGCAGTACTTC. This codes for CASSTLQGGEQYF.

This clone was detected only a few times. The CDR3 sequence: CASSIPDRGGEQYF. The CDR3 nucleotides read TGTGCCAGTAGCATCCCAGACAGGGGTGGCGAGCAGTACTTC. The genes are TRBV19 and TRBJ2-7, with TRBD1 matching over 8 bases. This CDR3 contains 14 residues. V lost 6 bases to trimming and J lost 6 bases; unmatched junction nucleotides: 10. The germline V gene encodes CDR1 LNHDA and CDR2 SQIVND (reference sequence).

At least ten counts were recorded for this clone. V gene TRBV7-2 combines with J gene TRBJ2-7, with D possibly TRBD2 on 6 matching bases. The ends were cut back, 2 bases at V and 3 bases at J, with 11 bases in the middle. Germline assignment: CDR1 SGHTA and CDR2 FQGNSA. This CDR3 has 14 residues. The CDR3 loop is CASSLIGGDYEQYF. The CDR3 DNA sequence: TGTGCCAGCAGCTTAATCGGAGGGGACTACGAGCAGTACTTC.

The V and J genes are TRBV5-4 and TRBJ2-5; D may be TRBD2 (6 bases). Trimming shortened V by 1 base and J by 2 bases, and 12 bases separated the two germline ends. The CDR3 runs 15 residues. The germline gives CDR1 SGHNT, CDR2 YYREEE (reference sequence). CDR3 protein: CASSLSSGPQETQYF. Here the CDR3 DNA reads TGTGCCAGCAGCTTGAGCAGCGGGCCACAAGAGACCCAGTACTTC.

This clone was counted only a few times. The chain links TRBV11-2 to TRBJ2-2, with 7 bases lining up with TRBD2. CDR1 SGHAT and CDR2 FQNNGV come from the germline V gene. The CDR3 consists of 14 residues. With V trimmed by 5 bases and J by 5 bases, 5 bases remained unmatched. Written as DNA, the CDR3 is TGTGCCAGCAGCCCGGGAGGAACGACCGGGGAGCTGTTTTTT. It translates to CASSPGGTTGELFF.